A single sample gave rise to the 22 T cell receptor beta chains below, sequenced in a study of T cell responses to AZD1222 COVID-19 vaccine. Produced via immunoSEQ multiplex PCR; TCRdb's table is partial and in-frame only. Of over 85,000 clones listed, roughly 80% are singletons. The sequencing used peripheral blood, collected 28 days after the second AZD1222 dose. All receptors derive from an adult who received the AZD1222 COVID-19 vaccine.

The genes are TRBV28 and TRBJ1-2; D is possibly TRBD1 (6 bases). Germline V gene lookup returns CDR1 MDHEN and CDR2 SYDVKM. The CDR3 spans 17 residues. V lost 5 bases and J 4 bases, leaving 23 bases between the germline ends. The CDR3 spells CASSLRNRVRFTYGYTF. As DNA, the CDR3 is TGTGCCAGCAGTCTCCGGAACAGGGTACGGTTTACCTATGGCTACACCTTC.

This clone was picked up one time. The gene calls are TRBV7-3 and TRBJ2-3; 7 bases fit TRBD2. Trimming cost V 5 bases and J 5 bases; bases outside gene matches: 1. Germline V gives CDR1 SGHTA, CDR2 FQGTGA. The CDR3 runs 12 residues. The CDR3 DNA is TGTGCCAGCAGCCGGGGGGTAGATACGCAGTATTTT. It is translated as CASSRGVDTQYF.

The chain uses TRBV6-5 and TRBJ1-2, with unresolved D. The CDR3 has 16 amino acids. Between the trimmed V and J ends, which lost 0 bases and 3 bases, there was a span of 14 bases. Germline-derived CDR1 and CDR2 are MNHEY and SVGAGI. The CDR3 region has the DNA TGTGCCAGCAGTTACTCAAATAGGAGGAACCACTATGGCTACACCTTC. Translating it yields CASSYSNRRNHYGYTF.

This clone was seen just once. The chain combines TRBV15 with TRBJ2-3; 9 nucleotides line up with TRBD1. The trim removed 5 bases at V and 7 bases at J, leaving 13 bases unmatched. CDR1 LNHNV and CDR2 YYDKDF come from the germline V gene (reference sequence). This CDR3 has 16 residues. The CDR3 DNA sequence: TGTGCCACCAGCTTACGGACAGGGGTAGTTTCGAATACGCAGTATTTT. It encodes CATSLRTGVVSNTQYF.

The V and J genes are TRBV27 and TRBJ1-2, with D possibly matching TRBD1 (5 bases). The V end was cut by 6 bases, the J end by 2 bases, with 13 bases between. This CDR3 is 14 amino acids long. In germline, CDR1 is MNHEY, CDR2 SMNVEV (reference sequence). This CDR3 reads CASSPQGGNYGYTF. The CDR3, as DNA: TGTGCCAGCAGCCCCCAGGGCGGAAACTATGGCTACACCTTC.

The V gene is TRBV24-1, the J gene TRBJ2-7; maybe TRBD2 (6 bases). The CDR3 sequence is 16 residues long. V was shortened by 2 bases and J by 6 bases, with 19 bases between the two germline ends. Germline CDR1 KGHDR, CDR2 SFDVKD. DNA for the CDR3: TGTGCCACCAGTGATTCGACGGGGGACGGTGCACGCGAGCAGTACTTC. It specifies CATSDSTGDGAREQYF.

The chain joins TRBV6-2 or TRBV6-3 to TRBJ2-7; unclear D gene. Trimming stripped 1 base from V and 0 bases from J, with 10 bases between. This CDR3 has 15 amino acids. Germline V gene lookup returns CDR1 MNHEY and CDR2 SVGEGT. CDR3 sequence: CASSYFARSSYEQYF. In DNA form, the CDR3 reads TGTGCCAGCAGTTACTTCGCCCGTAGCTCCTACGAGCAGTACTTC.

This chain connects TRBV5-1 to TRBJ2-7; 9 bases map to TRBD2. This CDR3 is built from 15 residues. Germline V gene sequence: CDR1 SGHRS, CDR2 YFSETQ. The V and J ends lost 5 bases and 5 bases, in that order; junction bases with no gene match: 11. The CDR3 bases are TGCGCCAGCAGGGGCCCAGCGGGAGGTCCCCACGAGCAGTACTTC. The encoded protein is CASRGPAGGPHEQYF.

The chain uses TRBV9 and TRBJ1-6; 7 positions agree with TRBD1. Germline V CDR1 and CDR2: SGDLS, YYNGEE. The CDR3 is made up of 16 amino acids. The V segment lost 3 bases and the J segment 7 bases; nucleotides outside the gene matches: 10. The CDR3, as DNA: TGTGCCAGCAGCGCCGAGGGGGCAGTGGGGAATTCACCCCTCCACTTT. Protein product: CASSAEGAVGNSPLHF.

The CDR3 here is CASSPDGWEQFF. The CDR3 DNA sequence: TGTGCCAGCTCACCGGACGGGTGGGAGCAGTTCTTC. V and J are TRBV18 and TRBJ2-1, with unresolved D. Deletions cut 3 bases from V and 10 bases from J, with 10 bases between. This CDR3 comprises 12 residues. CDR1 KGHSH and CDR2 LQKENI come from the germline V gene.

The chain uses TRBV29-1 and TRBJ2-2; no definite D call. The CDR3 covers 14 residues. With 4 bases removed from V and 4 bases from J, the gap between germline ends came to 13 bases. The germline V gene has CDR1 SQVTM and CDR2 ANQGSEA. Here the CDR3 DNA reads TGCAGCGTTGGTTTGTCTACTATCACCGGGGAGCTGTTTTTT. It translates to CSVGLSTITGELFF.

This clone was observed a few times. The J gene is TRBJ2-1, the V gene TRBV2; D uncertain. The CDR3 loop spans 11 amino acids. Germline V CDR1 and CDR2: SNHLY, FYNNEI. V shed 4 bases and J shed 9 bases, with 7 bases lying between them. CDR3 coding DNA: TGTGCCAGCAGTGTGAAGGGTGAGCAGTTCTTC. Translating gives CASSVKGEQFF.

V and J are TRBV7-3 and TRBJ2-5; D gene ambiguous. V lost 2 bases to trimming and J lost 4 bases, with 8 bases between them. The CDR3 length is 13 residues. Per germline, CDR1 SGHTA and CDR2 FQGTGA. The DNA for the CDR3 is TGTGCCAGCAGCTTATACGGTTCAGAGACCCAGTACTTC. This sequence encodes CASSLYGSETQYF.

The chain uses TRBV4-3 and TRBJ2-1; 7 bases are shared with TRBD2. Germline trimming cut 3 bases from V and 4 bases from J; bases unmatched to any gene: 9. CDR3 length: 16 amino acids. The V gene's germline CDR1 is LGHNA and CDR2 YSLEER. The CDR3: CASSHLSGLNYNEQFF. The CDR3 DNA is TGCGCCAGCAGCCACCTTAGCGGGTTAAATTACAATGAGCAGTTCTTC.

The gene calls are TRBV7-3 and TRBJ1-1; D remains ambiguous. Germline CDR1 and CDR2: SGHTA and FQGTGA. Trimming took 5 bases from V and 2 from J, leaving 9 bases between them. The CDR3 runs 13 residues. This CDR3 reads CASSTDGNTEAFF. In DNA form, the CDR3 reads TGTGCCAGCAGCACGGACGGTAACACTGAAGCTTTCTTT.

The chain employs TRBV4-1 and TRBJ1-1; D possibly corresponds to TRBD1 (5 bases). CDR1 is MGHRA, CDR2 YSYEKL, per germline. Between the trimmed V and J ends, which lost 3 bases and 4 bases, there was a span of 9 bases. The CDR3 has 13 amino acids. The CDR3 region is CASSQGRITEAFF. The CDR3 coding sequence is TGCGCCAGCAGCCAGGGGCGGATCACTGAAGCTTTCTTT.

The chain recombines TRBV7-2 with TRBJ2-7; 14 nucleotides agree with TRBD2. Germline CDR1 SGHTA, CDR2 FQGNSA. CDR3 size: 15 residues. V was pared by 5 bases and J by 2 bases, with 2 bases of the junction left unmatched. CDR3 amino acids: CASSQTSGRAYEQYF. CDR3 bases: TGTGCCAGCAGCCAGACTAGCGGGAGGGCCTACGAGCAGTACTTC.

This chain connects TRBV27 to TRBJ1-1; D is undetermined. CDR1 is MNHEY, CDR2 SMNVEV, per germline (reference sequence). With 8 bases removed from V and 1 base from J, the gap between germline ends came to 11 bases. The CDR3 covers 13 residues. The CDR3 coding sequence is TGTGCCAGCGGTGCTTGGGGGAACACTGAAGCTTTCTTT. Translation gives CASGAWGNTEAFF.

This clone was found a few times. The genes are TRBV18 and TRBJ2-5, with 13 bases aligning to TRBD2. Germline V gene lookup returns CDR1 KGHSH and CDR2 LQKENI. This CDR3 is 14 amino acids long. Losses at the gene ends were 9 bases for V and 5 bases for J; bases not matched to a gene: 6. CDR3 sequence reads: CASEGTSGIETQYF. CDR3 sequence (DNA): TGTGCCAGTGAGGGGACTAGCGGGATTGAGACCCAGTACTTC.

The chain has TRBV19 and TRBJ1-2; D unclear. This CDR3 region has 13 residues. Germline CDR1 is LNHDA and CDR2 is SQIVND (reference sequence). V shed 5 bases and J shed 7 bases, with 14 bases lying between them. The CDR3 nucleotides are TGTGCCAGTAGTCCCACCACACGGTTTGGCTACACCTTC. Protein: CASSPTTRFGYTF.

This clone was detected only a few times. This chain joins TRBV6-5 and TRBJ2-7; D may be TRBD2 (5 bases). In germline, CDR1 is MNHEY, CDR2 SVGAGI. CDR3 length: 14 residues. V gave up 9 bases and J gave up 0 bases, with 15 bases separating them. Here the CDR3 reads CARADSGISYEQYF. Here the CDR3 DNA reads TGTGCCAGAGCGGACTCTGGGATCTCCTACGAGCAGTACTTC.

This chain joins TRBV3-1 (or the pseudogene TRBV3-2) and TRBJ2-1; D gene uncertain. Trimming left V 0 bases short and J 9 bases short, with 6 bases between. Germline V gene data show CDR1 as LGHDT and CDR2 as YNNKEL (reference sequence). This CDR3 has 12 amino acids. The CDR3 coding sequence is TGTGCCAGCAGCCAAGAGGATGGTGAGCAGTTCTTC. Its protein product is CASSQEDGEQFF.